The source of this T cell receptor (beta chain) is a study of OX40 agonist ivuxolimab in advanced cancers. Turning to the study itself: Enrollees could have had prior anti-PD-1, anti-PD-L1 or anti-CTLA-4 therapy, which 30% to 50% had received.

The J segment lost 5 bases and the V segment lost 7 bases, leaving 14 bases of the junction unmatched. Looked up from germline, CDR1 is SGHVS and CDR2 is FQNEAQ. The CDR3 contains 16 residues. The method was immunoSEQ multiplex PCR; TCRdb's version includes in-frame clones alone and lacks a portion of them. This sample has some 77,000 clones, with approximately 83% found just once. The sample here was CD4+ or CD8+ T cells sorted from blood, taken in a trial of the OX40 agonist ivuxolimab. The clonotype originates from an adult with an advanced solid tumor such as melanoma, head and neck, liver or kidney cancer. This chain joins TRBV7-8 and TRBJ2-3; 8 bases line up with TRBD1. CDR3 sequence: CASTRTGNGWEDTQYF. CDR3 nucleotide sequence: TGTGCCAGCACCCGGACAGGGAATGGATGGGAAGATACGCAGTATTTT.